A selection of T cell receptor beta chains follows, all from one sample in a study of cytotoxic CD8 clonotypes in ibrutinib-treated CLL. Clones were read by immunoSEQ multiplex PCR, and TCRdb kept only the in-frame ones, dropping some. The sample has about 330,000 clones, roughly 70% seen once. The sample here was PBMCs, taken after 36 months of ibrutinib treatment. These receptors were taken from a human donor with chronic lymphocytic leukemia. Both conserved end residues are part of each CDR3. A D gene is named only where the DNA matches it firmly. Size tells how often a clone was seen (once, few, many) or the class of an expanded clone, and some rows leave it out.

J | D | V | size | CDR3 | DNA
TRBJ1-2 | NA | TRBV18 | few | CASSPEQNNYGYTF | TGTGCCAGCTCACCCGAACAGAACAACTATGGCTACACCTTC
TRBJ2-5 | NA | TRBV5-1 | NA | CASSLDGSPTETQYF | TGCGCCAGCAGCTTGGACGGATCCCCGACGGAGACCCAGTACTTC
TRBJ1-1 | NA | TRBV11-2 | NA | CASSLAGWQTEAFF | TGTGCCAGCAGCTTAGCTGGTTGGCAGACTGAAGCTTTCTTT
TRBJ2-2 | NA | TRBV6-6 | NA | CASSALVPGELFF | TGTGCCAGCAGTGCGCTAGTCCCCGGGGAGCTGTTTTTT
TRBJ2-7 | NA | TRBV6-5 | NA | CASSYGPQGTEQYF | TGTGCCAGCAGTTACGGGCCACAGGGTACGGAGCAGTACTTC
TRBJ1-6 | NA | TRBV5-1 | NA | CASSAGTVDNSPLHF | TGCGCCAGCAGCGCCGGGACGGTCGATAATTCACCCCTCCACTTT
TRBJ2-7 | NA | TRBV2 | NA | CASSDGGNEQYF | TGTGCCAGCAGTGATGGCGGAAACGAGCAGTACTTC
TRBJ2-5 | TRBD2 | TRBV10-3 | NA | CAISPWTSGQETQYF | TGTGCCATCAGTCCCTGGACTAGCGGGCAAGAGACCCAGTACTTC
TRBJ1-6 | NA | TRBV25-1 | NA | CASRPRETENKFNSPLHF | TGTGCCAGCCGACCGAGGGAGACAGAAAATAAATTTAATTCACCCCTCCACTTT
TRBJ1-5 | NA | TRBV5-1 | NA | CASSLGGTKNQPQHF | TGCGCCAGCAGCTTGGGAGGCACCAAAAATCAGCCCCAGCATTTT
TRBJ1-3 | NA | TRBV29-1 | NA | CSVRGGGNTIYF | TGCAGCGTCAGGGGTGGTGGAAACACCATATATTTT
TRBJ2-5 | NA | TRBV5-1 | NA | CASSGFGQQETQYF | TGCGCCAGCAGCGGATTCGGACAGCAAGAGACCCAGTACTTC
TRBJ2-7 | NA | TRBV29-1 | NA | CSAQLGRTYEQYF | TGCAGCGCGCAACTGGGACGGACCTACGAGCAGTACTTC
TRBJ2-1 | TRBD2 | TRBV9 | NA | CASNRAGVDNEQFF | TGTGCCAGCAACCGAGCGGGAGTCGACAATGAGCAGTTCTTC
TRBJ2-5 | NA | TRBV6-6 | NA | CASSYSRAETQYF | TGTGCCAGCAGTTACTCGAGGGCGGAGACCCAGTACTTC
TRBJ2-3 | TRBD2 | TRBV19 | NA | CASSIRRTSDDTQYF | TGTGCCAGTAGTATAAGAAGGACTAGCGATGATACGCAGTATTTT
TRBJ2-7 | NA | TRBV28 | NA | CASSSTSYEQYF | TGTGCCAGCAGTTCTACAAGTTACGAGCAGTACTTC
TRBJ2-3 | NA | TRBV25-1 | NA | CASAWTVTDTQYF | TGTGCCAGCGCTTGGACGGTCACAGATACGCAGTATTTT
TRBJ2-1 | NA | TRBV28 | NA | CASGLSYNEQFF | TGTGCCAGCGGCCTCTCCTACAATGAGCAGTTCTTC
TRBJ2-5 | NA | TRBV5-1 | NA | CASSRTEQGTQYF | TGCGCCAGCAGCAGAACAGAGCAAGGGACCCAGTACTTC
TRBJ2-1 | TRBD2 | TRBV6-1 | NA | CASKTSGTAYNEQFF | TGTGCCAGCAAAACTAGCGGGACTGCTTACAATGAGCAGTTCTTC
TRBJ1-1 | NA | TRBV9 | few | CASSVGPLNTEAFF | TGTGCCAGCAGCGTAGGACCCCTGAACACTGAAGCTTTCTTT
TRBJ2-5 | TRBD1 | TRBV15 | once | CATSSGDSRVQETQYF | TGTGCCACCAGCAGCGGGGACAGCCGCGTTCAAGAGACCCAGTACTTC
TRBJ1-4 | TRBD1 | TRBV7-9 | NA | CASSFTGDGFEKLFF | TGTGCCAGCAGCTTTACAGGGGATGGGTTTGAAAAACTGTTTTTT
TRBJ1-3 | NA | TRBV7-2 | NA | CASSYDSNSGNTIYF | TGTGCCAGCAGCTACGACAGTAACTCTGGAAACACCATATATTTT
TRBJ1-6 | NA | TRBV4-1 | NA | CASSSLGASPLHF | TGCGCCAGCAGCTCACTGGGGGCCTCACCCCTCCACTTT
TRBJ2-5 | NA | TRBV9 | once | CASSGIEDGTQYF | TGTGCCAGCAGCGGGATAGAGGACGGGACCCAGTACTTC
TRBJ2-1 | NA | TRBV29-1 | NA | CSAQGYNLTYNEQFF | TGCAGCGCACAGGGTTATAACCTAACCTACAATGAGCAGTTCTTC
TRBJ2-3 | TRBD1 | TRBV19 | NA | CASSRDRAADTQYF | TGTGCCAGTAGTAGGGACAGAGCCGCAGATACGCAGTATTTT
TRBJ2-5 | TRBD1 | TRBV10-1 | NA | CASSDYRGPRGTQYF | TGCGCCAGCAGTGACTACAGGGGTCCAAGGGGGACCCAGTACTTC
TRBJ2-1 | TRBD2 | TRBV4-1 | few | CASSQRLAGGHEQFF | TGCGCCAGCAGCCAACGACTAGCGGGGGGGCATGAGCAGTTCTTC
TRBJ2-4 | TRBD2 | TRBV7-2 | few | CASSPSGLAELVAKNIQYF | TGTGCCAGCAGCCCGTCCGGTCTAGCGGAGCTAGTAGCCAAAAACATTCAGTACTTC
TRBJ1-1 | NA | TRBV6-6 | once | CASSGYVRENTEAFF | TGTGCCAGCAGCGGTTACGTCAGGGAGAACACTGAAGCTTTCTTT
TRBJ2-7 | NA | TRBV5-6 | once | CASSDSYEQYF | TGTGCCAGCAGCGACTCCTACGAGCAGTACTTC
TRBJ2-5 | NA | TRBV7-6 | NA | CASSLSTMLGETQYF | TGTGCCAGCAGCTTGTCGACCATGCTAGGGGAGACCCAGTACTTC
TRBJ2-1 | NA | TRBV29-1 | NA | CSLGRASSYNEQFF | TGCAGCCTGGGGCGGGCCTCCTCCTACAATGAGCAGTTCTTC
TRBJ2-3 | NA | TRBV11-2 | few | CASSLFSSTDTQYF | TGTGCCAGCAGCTTATTTTCCAGCACAGATACGCAGTATTTT
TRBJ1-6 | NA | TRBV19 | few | CASSRDNNSPLHF | TGTGCCAGTAGCCGGGACAATAATTCACCCCTCCACTTT
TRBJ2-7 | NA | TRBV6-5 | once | CASSEGQGVGRQYF | TGTGCCAGCAGTGAAGGTCAGGGCGTGGGAAGGCAGTACTTC
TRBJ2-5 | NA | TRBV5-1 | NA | CASSLEAEQETQYF | TGCGCCAGCAGCTTGGAGGCCGAACAAGAGACCCAGTACTTC
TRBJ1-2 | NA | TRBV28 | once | CASSSSGYGYTF | TGTGCCAGCAGTTCATCAGGGTATGGCTACACCTTC
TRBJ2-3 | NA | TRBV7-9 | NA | CASSFSAFAQYF | TGTGCCAGCAGCTTCTCCGCCTTTGCGCAGTATTTT
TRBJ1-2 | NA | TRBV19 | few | CASSIGLRSGGYTF | TGTGCCAGTAGTATAGGTCTCAGATCGGGAGGCTACACCTTC
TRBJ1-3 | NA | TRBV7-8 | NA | CASSPDRSGNTIYF | TGTGCCAGCAGCCCCGACAGGTCCGGAAACACCATATATTTT
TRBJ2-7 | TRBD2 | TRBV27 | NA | CASSTYSSGLFYEQYF | TGTGCCAGCAGTACTTATTCTAGCGGTTTATTCTACGAGCAGTACTTC
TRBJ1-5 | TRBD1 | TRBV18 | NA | CASSMDRAQPQHF | TGTGCCAGCTCTATGGACAGGGCACAGCCCCAGCATTTT
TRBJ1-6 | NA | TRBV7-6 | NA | CASSLDLGANSPLHF | TGTGCCAGCAGCTTAGATCTGGGGGCTAATTCACCCCTCCACTTT
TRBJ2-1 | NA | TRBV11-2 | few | CASSYSVDEQFF | TGTGCCAGCAGTTATTCGGTGGATGAGCAGTTCTTC
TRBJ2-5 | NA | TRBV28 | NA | CASASSASGTQYF | TGTGCCAGCGCCTCTAGCGCCAGCGGGACCCAGTACTTC
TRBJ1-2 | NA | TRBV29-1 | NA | CSVESGGAPANYGYTF | TGCAGCGTTGAATCGGGAGGCGCGCCTGCTAACTATGGCTACACCTTC